This T cell receptor (beta chain) was documented in a study of T cells in Graves' hyperthyroidism and ophthalmopathy. RNA transcripts served as the template for amplifying TCR beta CDR3 regions. First-round RT-PCR with HTBI primers amplified the TCR CDR3 region. TCRdb passed the multiplex PCR reads through MiXCR, listing each CDR3 protein once. This sample has under 350,000 distinct CDR3 sequences, with 13% found just once. This clonotype was seen many times. Germline values: CDR1 SEHNR, CDR2 FQNEAQ (reference sequence). The germline V and J ends were trimmed by 5 bases and 2 bases, with 6 bases remaining between them. This CDR3 is 12 amino acids long.

Sequenced: blood. The clonotype was recovered from a woman aged 25 to 39 with Graves' hyperthyroidism that later progressed to Graves' ophthalmopathy. V usage is TRBV7-9 and J usage is TRBJ1-1; the D is unclear. CDR3 sequence: CASSPANTEAFF. In nucleotides, the CDR3 is TGTGCCAGCAGCCCCGCAAACACTGAAGCTTTCTTT.